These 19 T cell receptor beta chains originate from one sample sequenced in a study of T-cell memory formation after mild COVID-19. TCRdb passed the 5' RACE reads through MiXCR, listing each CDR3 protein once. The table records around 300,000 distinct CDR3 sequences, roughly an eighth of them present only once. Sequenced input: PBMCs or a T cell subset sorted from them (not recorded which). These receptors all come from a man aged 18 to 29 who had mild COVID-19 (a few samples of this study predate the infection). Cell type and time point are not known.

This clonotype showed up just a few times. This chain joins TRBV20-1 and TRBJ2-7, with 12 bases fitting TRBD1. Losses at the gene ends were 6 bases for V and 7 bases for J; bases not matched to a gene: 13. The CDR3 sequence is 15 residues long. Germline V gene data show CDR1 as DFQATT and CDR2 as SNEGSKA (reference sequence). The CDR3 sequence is CSAPDRGQGAHEQYF. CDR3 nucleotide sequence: TGCAGTGCCCCGGACCGGGGACAGGGGGCTCATGAGCAGTACTTC.

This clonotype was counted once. The CDR3 region is CASSYSLQGYGYTF. CDR3 coding DNA: TGTGCCAGCAGTTACTCGCTACAGGGCTATGGCTACACCTTC. The chain uses TRBV6-5 and TRBJ1-2; D possibly corresponds to TRBD1 (6 bases). The CDR3 is 14 amino acids. V gave up 0 bases and J gave up 4 bases, with 9 bases separating them. The germline gives CDR1 MNHEY, CDR2 SVGAGI.

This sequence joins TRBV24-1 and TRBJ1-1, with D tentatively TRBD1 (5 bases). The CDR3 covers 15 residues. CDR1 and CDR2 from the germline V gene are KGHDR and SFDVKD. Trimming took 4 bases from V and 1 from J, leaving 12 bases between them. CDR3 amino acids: CATSDAKRGNTEAFF. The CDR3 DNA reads TGTGCCACCAGTGACGCGAAAAGGGGGAACACTGAAGCTTTCTTT.

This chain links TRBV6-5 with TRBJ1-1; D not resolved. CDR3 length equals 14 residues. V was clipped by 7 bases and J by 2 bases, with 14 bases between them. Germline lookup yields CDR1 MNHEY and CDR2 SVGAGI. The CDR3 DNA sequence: TGTGCCAGCACCCCGTCCGGTTTAAACACTGAAGCTTTCTTT. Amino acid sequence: CASTPSGLNTEAFF.

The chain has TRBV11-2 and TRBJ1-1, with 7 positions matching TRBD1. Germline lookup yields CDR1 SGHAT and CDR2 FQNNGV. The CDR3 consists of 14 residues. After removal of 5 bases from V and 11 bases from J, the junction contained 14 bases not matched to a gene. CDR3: CASSPMTGKGWAFF. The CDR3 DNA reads TGTGCCAGCAGCCCTATGACAGGGAAGGGTTGGGCTTTCTTT. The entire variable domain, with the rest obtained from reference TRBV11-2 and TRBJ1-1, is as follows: EAGVAQSPRYKIIEKRQSVAFWCNPISGHATLYWYQQILGQGPKLLIQFQNNGVVDDSQLPKDRFSAERLKGVDSTLKIQPAKLEDSAVYLCASSPMTGKGWAFFGQGTRLTVV.

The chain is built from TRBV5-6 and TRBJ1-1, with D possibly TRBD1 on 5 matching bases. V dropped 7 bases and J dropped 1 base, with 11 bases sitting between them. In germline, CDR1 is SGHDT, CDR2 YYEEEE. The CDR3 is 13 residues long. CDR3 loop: CASWDGANTEAFF. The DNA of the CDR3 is TGTGCCAGCTGGGACGGAGCGAACACTGAAGCTTTCTTT.

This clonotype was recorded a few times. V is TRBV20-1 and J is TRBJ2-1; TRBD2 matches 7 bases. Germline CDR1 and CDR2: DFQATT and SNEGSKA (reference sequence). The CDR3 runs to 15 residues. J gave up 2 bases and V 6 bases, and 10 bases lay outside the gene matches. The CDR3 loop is CSALPRGRTYNEQFF. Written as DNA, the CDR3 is TGCAGTGCGCTCCCGCGGGGGAGGACCTACAATGAGCAGTTCTTC.

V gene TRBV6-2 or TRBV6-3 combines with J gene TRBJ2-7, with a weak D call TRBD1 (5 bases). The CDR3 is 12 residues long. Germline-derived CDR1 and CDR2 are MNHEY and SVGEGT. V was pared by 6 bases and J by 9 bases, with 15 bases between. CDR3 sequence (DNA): TGTGCCAGCAGCCAGGGCCGTGCGGCGCAGTACTTC. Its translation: CASSQGRAAQYF.

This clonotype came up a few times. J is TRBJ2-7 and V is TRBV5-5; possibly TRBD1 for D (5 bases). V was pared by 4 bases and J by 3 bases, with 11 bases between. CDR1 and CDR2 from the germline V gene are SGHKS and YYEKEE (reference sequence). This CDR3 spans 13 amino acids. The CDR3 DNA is TGTGCCAGCAGCGTGGGGCTACACTACGAGCAGTACTTC. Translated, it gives CASSVGLHYEQYF. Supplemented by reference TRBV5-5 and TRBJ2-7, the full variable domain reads DAGVTQSPTHLIKTRGQQVTLRCSPISGHKSVSWYQQVLGQGPQFIFQYYEKEERGRGNFPDRFSARQFPNYSSELNVNALLLGDSALYLCASSVGLHYEQYFGPGTRLTVT.

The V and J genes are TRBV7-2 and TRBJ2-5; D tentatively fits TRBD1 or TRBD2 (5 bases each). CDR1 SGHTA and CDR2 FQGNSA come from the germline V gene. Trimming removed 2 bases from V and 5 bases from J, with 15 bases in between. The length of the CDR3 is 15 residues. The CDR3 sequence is CASSLSRGLRETQYF. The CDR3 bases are TGTGCCAGCAGCTTATCCCGGGGCCTTCGGGAGACCCAGTACTTC. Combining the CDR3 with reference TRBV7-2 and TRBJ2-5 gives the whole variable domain GAGVSQSPSNKVTEKGKDVELRCDPISGHTALYWYRQSLGQGLEFLIYFQGNSAPDKSGLPSDRFSAERTGGSVSTLTIQRTQQEDSAVYLCASSLSRGLRETQYFGPGTRLLVL.

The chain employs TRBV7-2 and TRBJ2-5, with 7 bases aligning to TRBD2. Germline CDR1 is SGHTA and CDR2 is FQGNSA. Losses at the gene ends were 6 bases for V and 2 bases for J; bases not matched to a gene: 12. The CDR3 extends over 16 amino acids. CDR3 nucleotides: TGTGCCAGCAGGGACCTGAGCTCTAGCGGTCAAGAGACCCAGTACTTC. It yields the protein CASRDLSSSGQETQYF.

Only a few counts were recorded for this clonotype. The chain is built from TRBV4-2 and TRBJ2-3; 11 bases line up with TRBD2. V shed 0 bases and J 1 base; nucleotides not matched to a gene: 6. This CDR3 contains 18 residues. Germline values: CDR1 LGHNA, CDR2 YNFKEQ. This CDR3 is CASSQETTSGGRTDTQYF. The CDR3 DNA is TGTGCCAGCAGCCAAGAAACAACTAGCGGGGGACGCACAGATACGCAGTATTTT.

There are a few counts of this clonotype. Written as DNA, the CDR3 is TGTGCCAGCGCTGCGGTTAGGCAGCGGGGGGTAAGGGCCAACGTCCTGACTTTC. It encodes CASAAVRQRGVRANVLTF. V gene TRBV11-2 combines with J gene TRBJ2-6; 9 bases map to TRBD2. CDR1 and CDR2 (germline): SGHAT, FQNNGV. This CDR3 contains 18 residues. The V segment lost 8 bases and the J segment 5 bases; nucleotides outside the gene matches: 16.

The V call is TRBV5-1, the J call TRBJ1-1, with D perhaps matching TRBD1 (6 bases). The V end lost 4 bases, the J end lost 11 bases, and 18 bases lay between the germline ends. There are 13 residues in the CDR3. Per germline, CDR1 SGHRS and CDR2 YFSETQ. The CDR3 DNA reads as TGCGCCAGCAGCCTGCTAGGGGGGCCCGAGGCTTTCTTT. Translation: CASSLLGGPEAFF.

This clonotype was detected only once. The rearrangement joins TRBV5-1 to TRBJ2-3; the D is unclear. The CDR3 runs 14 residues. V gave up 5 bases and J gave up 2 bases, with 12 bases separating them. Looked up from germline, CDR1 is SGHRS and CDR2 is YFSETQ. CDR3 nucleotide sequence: TGCGCCAGCAGTAGCCTTGAGCCCACAGATACGCAGTATTTT. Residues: CASSSLEPTDTQYF.

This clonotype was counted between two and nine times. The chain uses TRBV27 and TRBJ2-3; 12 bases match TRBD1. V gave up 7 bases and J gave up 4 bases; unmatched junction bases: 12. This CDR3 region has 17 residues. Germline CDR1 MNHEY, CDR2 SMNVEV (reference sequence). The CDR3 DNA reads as TGTGCCAGCATTTCAACACCGGGACAGGGGGCGTCAGATACGCAGTATTTT. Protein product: CASISTPGQGASDTQYF.

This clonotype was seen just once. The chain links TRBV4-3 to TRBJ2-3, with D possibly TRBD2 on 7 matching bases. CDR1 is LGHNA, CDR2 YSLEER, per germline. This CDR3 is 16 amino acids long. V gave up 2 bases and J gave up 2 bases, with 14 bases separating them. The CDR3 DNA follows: TGCGCCAGCAGCCAACGGATCGGGGGGCACACAGATACGCAGTATTTT. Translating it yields CASSQRIGGHTDTQYF.

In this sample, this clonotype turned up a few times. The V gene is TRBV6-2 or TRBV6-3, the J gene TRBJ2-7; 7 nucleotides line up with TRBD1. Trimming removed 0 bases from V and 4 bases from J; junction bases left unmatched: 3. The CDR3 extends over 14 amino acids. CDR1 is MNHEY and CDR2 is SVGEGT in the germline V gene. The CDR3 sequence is CASSYSGQSYEQYV. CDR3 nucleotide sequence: TGTGCCAGCAGTTACTCGGGACAGAGTTACGAGCAGTACGTC.

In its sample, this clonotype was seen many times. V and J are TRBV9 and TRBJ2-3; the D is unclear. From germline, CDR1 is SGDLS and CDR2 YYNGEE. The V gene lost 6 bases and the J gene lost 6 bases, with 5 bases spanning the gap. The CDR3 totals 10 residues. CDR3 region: CASTGDTQYF. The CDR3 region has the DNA TGTGCCAGCACTGGGGATACGCAGTATTTT.